The text below deals with one T cell receptor beta chain. Its antigen remains unknown. A read error may produce the germline difference seen at one junction end. This sample is drawn from a study of response to subunit inactivated influenza vaccine. TCRdb independently ran MiXCR on the RT-PCR reads; one entry per CDR3 protein. Among 550,000 to 650,000 distinct CDR3 sequences listed, roughly 12% were seen once. Germline lookup yields CDR1 LNHNV and CDR2 YYDKDF (reference sequence). The CDR3 covers 16 residues. Whole-study findings and limits: New T cells are recruited in small numbers by each seasonal influenza vaccination, according to the authors' suggestion.

This sample comprised PBMCs from blood, obtained on the day of vaccination. V usage is TRBV15 and J usage is TRBJ1-6; D is unclear. The sequence was collected from a man aged 50 to 60 who received an inactivated influenza vaccine. The DNA of the CDR3 is TGTGCCACCAGCAGAAAGGCCAGCTCCTATAATTCGCCCCTTCACTTT. Translating it yields CATSRKASSYNSPLHF.